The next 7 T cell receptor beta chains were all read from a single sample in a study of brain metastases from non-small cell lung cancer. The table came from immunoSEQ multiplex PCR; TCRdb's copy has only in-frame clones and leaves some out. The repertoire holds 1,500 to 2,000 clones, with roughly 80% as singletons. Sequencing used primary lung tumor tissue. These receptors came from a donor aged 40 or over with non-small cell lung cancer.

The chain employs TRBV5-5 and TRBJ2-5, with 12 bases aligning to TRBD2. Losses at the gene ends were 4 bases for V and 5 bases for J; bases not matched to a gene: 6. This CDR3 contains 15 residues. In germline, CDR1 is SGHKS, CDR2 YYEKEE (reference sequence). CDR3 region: CASSHLLAGGETQYF. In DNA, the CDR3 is TGTGCCAGCAGCCACCTGCTAGCGGGAGGGGAGACCCAGTACTTC. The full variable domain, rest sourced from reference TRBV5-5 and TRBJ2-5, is DAGVTQSPTHLIKTRGQQVTLRCSPISGHKSVSWYQQVLGQGPQFIFQYYEKEERGRGNFPDRFSARQFPNYSSELNVNALLLGDSALYLCASSHLLAGGETQYFGPGTRLLVL.

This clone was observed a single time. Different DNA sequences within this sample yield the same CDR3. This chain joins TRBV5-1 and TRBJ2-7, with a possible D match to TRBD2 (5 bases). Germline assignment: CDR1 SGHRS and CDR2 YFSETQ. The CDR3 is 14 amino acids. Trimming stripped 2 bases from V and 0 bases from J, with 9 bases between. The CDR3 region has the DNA TGCGCCAGCAGCTTAGAGCGGCCCTCCTACGAGCAGTACTTC. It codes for CASSLERPSYEQYF.

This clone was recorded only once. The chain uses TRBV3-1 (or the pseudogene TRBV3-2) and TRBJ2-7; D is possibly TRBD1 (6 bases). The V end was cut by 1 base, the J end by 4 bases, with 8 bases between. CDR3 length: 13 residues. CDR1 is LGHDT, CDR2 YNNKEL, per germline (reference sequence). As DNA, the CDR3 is TGTGCCAGCAGCCAAGGAACAGGGTACGAGCAGTACTTC. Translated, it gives CASSQGTGYEQYF.

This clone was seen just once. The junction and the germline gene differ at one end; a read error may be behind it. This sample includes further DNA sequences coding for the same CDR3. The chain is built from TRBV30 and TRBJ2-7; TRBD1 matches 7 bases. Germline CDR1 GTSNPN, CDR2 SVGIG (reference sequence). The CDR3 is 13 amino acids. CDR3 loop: CAMTGQDSYEQYF. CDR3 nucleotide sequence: TGTGCTATGACAGGGCAAGACTCCTACGAGCAGTACTTT.

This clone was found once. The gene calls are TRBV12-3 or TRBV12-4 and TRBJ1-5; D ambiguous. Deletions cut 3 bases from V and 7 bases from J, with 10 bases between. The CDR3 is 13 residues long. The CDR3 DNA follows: TGTGCCAGCAGTTTTCAGGTGGGGCAGCCCCAGCATTTT. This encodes CASSFQVGQPQHF.

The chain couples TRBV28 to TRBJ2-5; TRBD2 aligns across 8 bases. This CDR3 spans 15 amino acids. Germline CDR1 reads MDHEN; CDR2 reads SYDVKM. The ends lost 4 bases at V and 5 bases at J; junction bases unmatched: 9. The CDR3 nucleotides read TGTGCCAGCAGTTCCGGGGCCCGGGGGGGGGAGACCCAGTACTTC. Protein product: CASSSGARGGETQYF.

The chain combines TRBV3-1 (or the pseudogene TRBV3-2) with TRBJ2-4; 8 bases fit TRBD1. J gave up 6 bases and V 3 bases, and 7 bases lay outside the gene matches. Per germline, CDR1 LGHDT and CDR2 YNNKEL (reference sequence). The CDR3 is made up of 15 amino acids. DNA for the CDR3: TGTGCCAGCAGCCAGACAGGGGCTAGTGTAAACATTCAGTACTTC. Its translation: CASSQTGASVNIQYF.